These 25 T cell receptor beta chains originate from one sample sequenced in a study of OX40 agonist ivuxolimab in advanced cancers. TCRdb's copy holds only in-frame clones and misses some; the assay was immunoSEQ multiplex PCR. The profile covers 45,000 to 65,000 clones, with 82% appearing a single time and 3.5% to 4.5% taken by the ten largest. Sequences were derived from CD4+ or CD8+ T cells sorted from blood, sampled in a trial of the OX40 agonist ivuxolimab. The source of these receptors is an adult with an advanced solid tumor such as melanoma, head and neck, liver or kidney cancer.

The chain is built from TRBV2 and TRBJ2-5; perhaps TRBD1 as D (5 bases). The CDR3 extends over 13 amino acids. Germline V gene data show CDR1 as SNHLY and CDR2 as FYNNEI. V was shortened by 7 bases and J by 2 bases, with 11 bases between the two germline ends. The CDR3 nucleotides are TGTGCCAGCACCACAGGTTTGCAAGAGACCCAGTACTTC. This gives the protein CASTTGLQETQYF.

This chain joins TRBV18 and TRBJ1-1; TRBD1 agrees at 7 bases. Germline lookup yields CDR1 KGHSH and CDR2 LQKENI. The CDR3 has 16 residues. V shed 2 bases, J shed 2 bases, and the junction held 8 bases outside the gene matches. The CDR3 nucleotides read TGTGCCAGCTCACCATCGCCCACAGGGGCCAACACTGAAGCTTTCTTT. Residues: CASSPSPTGANTEAFF.

This rearrangement joins TRBV19 to TRBJ1-3; D possibly corresponds to TRBD1 (5 bases). V was shortened by 2 bases and J by 4 bases, with 15 bases between the two germline ends. The germline gives CDR1 LNHDA, CDR2 SQIVND (reference sequence). CDR3 length: 16 residues. CDR3 coding DNA: TGTGCCAGTAGTATAATCGGGAGGGGCGTCGGAAACACCATATATTTT. Translating gives CASSIIGRGVGNTIYF.

This chain links TRBV10-1 with TRBJ2-3; 7 bases map to TRBD1. The CDR3 has 16 amino acids. J lost 8 bases, V lost 2 bases, and 13 bases had no gene match. Germline V gene sequence: CDR1 WNHNN, CDR2 SYGVQD (reference sequence). CDR3 sequence: CASSEEGDSRLATQYF. The CDR3 DNA is TGCGCCAGCAGTGAGGAAGGGGACAGCCGCTTGGCTACGCAGTATTTT.

The chain employs TRBV6-5 and TRBJ1-2; D call uncertain. V dropped 2 bases and J dropped 4 bases, with 8 bases sitting between them. Germline CDR1 MNHEY, CDR2 SVGAGI. This CDR3 contains 13 residues. CDR3 protein: CASSYGRSYGYTF. In DNA form, the CDR3 reads TGTGCCAGCAGTTACGGCAGGAGCTATGGCTACACCTTC.

The chain employs TRBV6-1 and TRBJ1-5; possibly TRBD1 for D (5 bases). CDR3 length equals 14 residues. Looked up from germline, CDR1 is MNHNS and CDR2 is SASEGT. Trimming pared 0 bases from V and 9 bases from J, leaving 12 bases between. CDR3 coding DNA: TGTGCCAGCAGTGAAGCTAGGGGCTCTCGGCCCCAGCATTTT. Protein sequence: CASSEARGSRPQHF.

This clone occurred a few times. The CDR3 region is CASSPTGGMNTEAFF. CDR3 DNA: TGTGCCAGCTCACCAACAGGGGGAATGAACACTGAAGCTTTCTTT. The V gene is TRBV18, the J gene TRBJ1-1; TRBD1 matches at 8 bases. Trimming cost V 2 bases and J 0 bases; bases outside gene matches: 2. Germline loops: CDR1 KGHSH, CDR2 LQKENI. The CDR3 covers 15 residues.

V gene TRBV11-3 combines with J gene TRBJ1-2; tentative D call: TRBD1 (5 bases). V was cut by 1 base and J by 8 bases, with 11 bases left in between. CDR1 is SGHNT, CDR2 YENEEA, per germline. This CDR3 is built from 13 residues. CDR3: CASSLVGDAGYTF. DNA of the CDR3: TGTGCCAGCAGCTTAGTAGGGGACGCGGGCTACACCTTC.

The CDR3 spells CASSAGFDTGELFF. Written as DNA, the CDR3 is TGTGCCAGCAGTGCAGGGTTCGACACCGGGGAGCTGTTTTTT. This sequence joins TRBV6-1 and TRBJ2-2, with D possibly TRBD1 on 5 matching bases. Between the trimmed V and J ends, which lost 4 bases and 3 bases, there was a span of 9 bases. This CDR3 region has 14 residues. In germline, CDR1 is MNHNS, CDR2 SASEGT.

V is TRBV9 and J is TRBJ1-3, with D uncertain. Germline CDR1 is SGDLS and CDR2 is YYNGEE. The V end lost 0 bases, the J end lost 0 bases, and 7 bases lay between the germline ends. This CDR3 region has 15 residues. The DNA for the CDR3 is TGTGCCAGCAGCGTAGAGGGCAGCTCTGGAAACACCATATATTTT. Translated: CASSVEGSSGNTIYF.

The rearrangement joins TRBV19 to TRBJ1-2; D is undetermined. The V and J ends lost 0 bases and 8 bases respectively, with 10 bases between them. The CDR3 has 13 residues. Germline-derived CDR1 and CDR2 are LNHDA and SQIVND (reference sequence). CDR3 in amino acids: CASSIEPSTGYTF. The DNA of the CDR3 is TGTGCCAGTAGTATAGAACCCTCCACCGGCTACACCTTC.

This chain uses TRBV19 with TRBJ1-5; 7 positions match TRBD1. The germline gives CDR1 LNHDA, CDR2 SQIVND (reference sequence). With 4 bases clipped from V and 6 bases from J, the junction kept 12 bases outside the gene matches. The CDR3 is 16 amino acids. The CDR3 bases are TGTGCCAGTAGTAGGGACGAGGGGGCAGGGGGTCAGCCCCAGCATTTT. As protein: CASSRDEGAGGQPQHF.

The chain carries TRBV7-2 and TRBJ2-7, with D possibly being TRBD2 (7 bases). CDR3 length: 15 residues. CDR1 and CDR2 (germline): SGHTA, FQGNSA. The ends were cut back, 4 bases at V and 9 bases at J, with 22 bases in the middle. The CDR3 here is CASSSRGAGPALQYF. DNA for the CDR3: TGTGCCAGCAGCTCCCGGGGGGCGGGGCCAGCACTGCAGTACTTC.

V gene TRBV5-6 combines with J gene TRBJ1-2; 9 positions agree with TRBD1. Trimming at V came to 7 bases and at J to 4 bases, leaving 11 bases not matched to a gene. Germline V gives CDR1 SGHDT, CDR2 YYEEEE. CDR3 length: 15 amino acids. The CDR3 region is CASCPDRGSFYGYTF. The CDR3 coding sequence is TGTGCCAGCTGCCCGGACAGGGGCTCATTCTATGGCTACACCTTC.

The chain has TRBV19 and TRBJ1-1; TRBD1 agrees at 8 bases. The CDR3 covers 15 residues. Germline V lookup: CDR1 LNHDA, CDR2 SQIVND (reference sequence). Trimming at V came to 1 base and at J to 3 bases, leaving 4 bases not matched to a gene. CDR3 protein: CASSIGQGAHTEAFF. The CDR3 nucleotides read TGTGCCAGTAGTATAGGCCAGGGGGCGCACACTGAAGCTTTCTTT.

The chain is built from TRBV5-1 and TRBJ1-3, with TRBD1 matching 7 bases. Germline assignment: CDR1 SGHRS and CDR2 YFSETQ. Germline trimming cut 1 base from V and 2 bases from J; bases unmatched to any gene: 6. This CDR3 has 16 amino acids. CDR3 region: CASSLWTGQTGNTIYF. Here the CDR3 DNA reads TGCGCCAGCAGCTTGTGGACAGGACAAACTGGAAACACCATATATTTT.

The chain is built from TRBV28 and TRBJ1-2; 8 bases match TRBD1. The CDR3 is 15 residues long. Germline V gene lookup returns CDR1 MDHEN and CDR2 SYDVKM. The trim removed 2 bases at V and 7 bases at J, leaving 9 bases unmatched. The CDR3 sequence is CASSLGRDRRSGYTF. As DNA, the CDR3 is TGTGCCAGCAGTTTAGGCCGGGACAGGCGCTCTGGCTACACCTTC.

The rearrangement joins TRBV6-5 to TRBJ2-1, with TRBD2 as a possible D gene (6 bases). The V end lost 6 bases, the J end lost 8 bases, and 17 bases lay between the germline ends. The V gene's germline CDR1 is MNHEY and CDR2 SVGAGI. The CDR3 extends over 14 amino acids. CDR3 nucleotides: TGTGCCAGCAGGCGACTAGGGGAGCATGATGAGCAGTTCTTC. It yields the protein CASRRLGEHDEQFF.

The V gene is TRBV5-4, the J gene TRBJ1-4, with 7 bases matching TRBD1. The CDR3 covers 15 residues. Trimming took 4 bases from V and 5 from J; bases not matched to a gene: 8. Germline V gene sequence: CDR1 SGHNT, CDR2 YYREEE (reference sequence). CDR3 sequence (DNA): TGTGCCAGCAGCCTCGACAGGGACGAGAATGAAAAACTGTTTTTT. Encoded protein: CASSLDRDENEKLFF.

The chain is built from TRBV5-1 and TRBJ2-7; D not certain. The CDR3 spans 13 residues. The V gene lost 0 bases and the J gene lost 6 bases, with 10 bases spanning the gap. Germline V lookup: CDR1 SGHRS, CDR2 YFSETQ. CDR3 nucleotides: TGCGCCAGCAGCTTGGACATAAACGGCGAGCAGTACTTC. It codes for CASSLDINGEQYF.

The genes are TRBV19 and TRBJ2-2; 7 positions match TRBD1. Germline V gene data show CDR1 as LNHDA and CDR2 as SQIVND (reference sequence). The CDR3 is made up of 15 amino acids. After removal of 4 bases from V and 4 bases from J, the junction contained 6 bases not matched to a gene. The CDR3 loop reads CASSRDRVLTGELFF. In nucleotides, the CDR3 is TGTGCCAGTAGTAGGGACAGAGTTCTCACCGGGGAGCTGTTTTTT.

The chain employs TRBV29-1 and TRBJ1-2, with 12 bases aligning to TRBD1. This CDR3 comprises 12 residues. Trimming at V came to 6 bases and at J to 13 bases, leaving 9 bases not matched to a gene. CDR1 and CDR2 (germline): SQVTM, ANQGSEA. CDR3 DNA: TGCAGCGTCTCTCCGGGACAGGGGGCGGTCACCTTC. Translated: CSVSPGQGAVTF.

This rearrangement joins TRBV15 to TRBJ2-3; either TRBD1 or TRBD2 may fit D (5 bases each). V gave up 0 bases and J gave up 2 bases, with 9 bases separating them. The CDR3 runs to 15 residues. Germline V gives CDR1 LNHNV, CDR2 YYDKDF (reference sequence). The CDR3 reads CATSREGTSTDTQYF. The DNA of the CDR3 is TGTGCCACCAGCAGAGAGGGGACCTCCACAGATACGCAGTATTTT.

The rearrangement uses TRBV10-1 and TRBJ1-1; no definite D call. V was trimmed by 2 bases and J by 2 bases, leaving 12 bases between them. The CDR3 is made up of 15 amino acids. Germline CDR1 reads WNHNN; CDR2 reads SYGVQD (reference sequence). The DNA for the CDR3 is TGCGCCAGCAGTGAGGATGGACGGCCAAACACTGAAGCTTTCTTT. This gives the protein CASSEDGRPNTEAFF.

The gene calls are TRBV7-2 and TRBJ1-5; D gene unclear. CDR1 and CDR2 (germline): SGHTA, FQGNSA. V lost 4 bases and J lost 2, with 6 bases in between. This CDR3 is built from 13 residues. CDR3 region: CASSSVGNQPQHF. CDR3 nucleotide sequence: TGTGCCAGCAGCTCCGTTGGCAATCAGCCCCAGCATTTT.